This T cell receptor beta chain appears in the sequencing data of a study of blood T cells in healthy people across ages. Details on this clonotype: Antigen specificity is unknown.

General observations from the study: More naive CD4+ cells and higher diversity were found in long-lived than in aged donors.

Combining a sample-barcoded 5' primer with a J-beta primer mix, a second PCR ran for roughly 7 to 12 cycles. TCRdb independently ran MiXCR on the 5' RACE reads; one entry per CDR3 protein. Of 1.5 million to 2 million distinct CDR3 sequences listed, roughly 52% are singletons. The CDR3 runs to 15 residues. The V gene end was trimmed by 6 bases and the J gene end by 6 bases; junction bases not matched to a gene: 11. The germline gives CDR1 MNHNY, CDR2 SVGAGI (reference sequence). What was sequenced was blood. The chain couples TRBV6-6 to TRBJ2-3, with 8 nucleotides matching TRBD2. This TCR was recovered from a woman aged 40 to 50 in good health. Here the CDR3 reads CASRSAGALGDTQYF. CDR3 bases: TGTGCCAGCAGGTCAGCGGGGGCCCTCGGGGATACGCAGTATTTT.